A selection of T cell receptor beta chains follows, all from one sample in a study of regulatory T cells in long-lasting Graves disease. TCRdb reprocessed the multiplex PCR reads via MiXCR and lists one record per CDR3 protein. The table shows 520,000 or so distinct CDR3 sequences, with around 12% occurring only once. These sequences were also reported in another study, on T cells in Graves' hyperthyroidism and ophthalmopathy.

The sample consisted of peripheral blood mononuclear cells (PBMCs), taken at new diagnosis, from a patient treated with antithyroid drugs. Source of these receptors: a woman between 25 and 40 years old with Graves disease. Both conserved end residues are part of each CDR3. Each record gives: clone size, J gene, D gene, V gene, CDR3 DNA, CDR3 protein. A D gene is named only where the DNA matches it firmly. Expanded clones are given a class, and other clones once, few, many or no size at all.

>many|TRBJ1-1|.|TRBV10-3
TGTGCCATCAGTGAGGGAGGATCGAACACTGAAGCTTTCTTT
CAISEGGSNTEAFF
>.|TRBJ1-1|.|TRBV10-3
TGTGCCATCAGTGTTTCCAGGATGAACACTGAAGCTTTCTTT
CAISVSRMNTEAFF
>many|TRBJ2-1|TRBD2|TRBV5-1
TGCGCCAGCAGTTCAGCGGGAGGTCCGGGAGAGCAGTTCTTC
CASSSAGGPGEQFF
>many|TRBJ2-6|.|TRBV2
TGTGCCAGCAGTGAATCGTTTGGAGCCCCTGAGGGTGGGGCCAACGTCCTGACTTTC
CASSESFGAPEGGANVLTF
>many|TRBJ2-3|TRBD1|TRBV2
TGTGCCAGCAGTGGGAGGACAGGGGCAGGCACAGATACGCAGTATTTT
CASSGRTGAGTDTQYF
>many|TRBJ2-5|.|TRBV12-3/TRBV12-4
TGTGCCAGCAGTCGGACCGGGGCTCAAGAGACCCAGTACTTC
CASSRTGAQETQYF
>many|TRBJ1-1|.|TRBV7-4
TGTGCCAGCAGCTTAAAGGGATCTGAAGCTTTCTTT
CASSLKGSEAFF
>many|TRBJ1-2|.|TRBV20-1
TGCAGTGCGACCGATTCGCAGAATCCTAACTATGGCTACACCTTC
CSATDSQNPNYGYTF
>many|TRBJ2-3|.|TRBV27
TGTGCCAGCAGTTTAGTTGCGGGAGATACGCAGTATTTT
CASSLVAGDTQYF
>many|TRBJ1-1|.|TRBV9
TGTGCCAGCAGCGGAGAGGACGGAAGTCATAGAGCTTTCTTT
CASSGEDGSHRAFF
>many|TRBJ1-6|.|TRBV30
TGTGCCTGGAGCACGGACATAACGGCACCTTCACCCCTCCACTTT
CAWSTDITAPSPLHF
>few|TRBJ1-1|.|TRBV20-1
TGCAGTGCTAGATGGATGGGGAACACTGAAGCTTTCTTT
CSARWMGNTEAFF
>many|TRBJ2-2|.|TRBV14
TGTGCCAGCAGGGCCGGGATCACGAACACCGGGGAGCTGTTTTTT
CASRAGITNTGELFF
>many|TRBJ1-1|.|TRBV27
TGTGCCAGCAGCCTCACTTTTCGAGGGACTGAAGCTTTCTTT
CASSLTFRGTEAFF